The rows below give T cell receptor beta chains drawn from one sample of a study of T-cell memory formation after mild COVID-19. TCRdb processed the 5' RACE reads anew with MiXCR; each CDR3 protein has one entry. The repertoire holds some 210,000 distinct CDR3 sequences, with around 30% as singletons. The sample comprised PBMCs or a T cell subset sorted from them (not recorded which). The receptors shown here come from an adult woman who had mild COVID-19 (a few samples of this study predate the infection). Cell type and time point are not known. The CDR3 runs from the conserved cysteine through the conserved F or W. The D gene is left open where the match is weak. Rows may omit the clone size; those that give it use once, few, many or a size class.

j_call d_call clone_size v_call cdr3_nt cdr3_aa
TRBJ2-1 NA NA TRBV6-2/TRBV6-3 TGTGCCAGCAGTTACTATCTAGCTTACTACAATGAGCAGTTCTTC CASSYYLAYYNEQFF
TRBJ2-1 TRBD2 NA TRBV7-9 TGTGCCAGCCTTAGCGGGAGTTACAATGAGCAGTTCTTC CASLSGSYNEQFF
TRBJ2-7 TRBD2 few TRBV7-8 TGTGCCAGCAGCTTGCTTGCACCGGCGAGCGGGACCTACGAGCAGTACTTC CASSLLAPASGTYEQYF
TRBJ2-3 NA NA TRBV5-4 TGTGCCAGCAGCTTGGTGCCGGGGTCCCGCACAGATACGCAGTATTTT CASSLVPGSRTDTQYF
TRBJ2-7 NA NA TRBV7-2 TGTGCCAGCAGCTTAGCTAGCGTGCTGGAGCAGTACTTC CASSLASVLEQYF
TRBJ2-3 TRBD1 many TRBV7-8 TGTGCCAGCAGCCCGCGACAGGGAATGATCAGAGATACGCAGTATTTT CASSPRQGMIRDTQYF
TRBJ1-5 NA NA TRBV9 TGTGCCAGCGGAGGTCAGGGTCAGCCCCAGCATTTT CASGGQGQPQHF
TRBJ2-1 NA NA TRBV9 TGTGCCAGCAGATCCGACACAGAGCAGTTCTTC CASRSDTEQFF
TRBJ2-7 NA NA TRBV10-3 TGTGCCATCAGTGATGGCTTGCCGGGGGACGAGCAGTACTTC CAISDGLPGDEQYF
TRBJ2-4 NA NA TRBV19 TGTGCCAGTAGTGTAACAGAAAACATTCAGTACTTC CASSVTENIQYF
TRBJ2-1 TRBD2 NA TRBV5-1 TGCGCCAGCAGCTTGGAACTAGCGGGAGGTTCCAATGAGCAGTTCTTC CASSLELAGGSNEQFF
TRBJ2-1 TRBD2 few TRBV12-3/TRBV12-4 TGTGCCAGCGGAGTAGCGGGAGGGCAAAGAAATGAGCAGTTCTTC CASGVAGGQRNEQFF
TRBJ2-7 TRBD1 NA TRBV15 TGTGCCACCACCGGGACAGGGTCCTACGAGCAGTACTTC CATTGTGSYEQYF
TRBJ2-3 NA NA TRBV15 TGTGCCACCAGCCAAGGCCTGGCAGGTACGCAGTATTTT CATSQGLAGTQYF